These 22 T cell receptor beta chains were all obtained from the same sample, sequenced in a study of cytomegalovirus exposure and HLA in healthy donors. Primers for the PCR totalled 60 Vbeta and 13 Jbeta. Generated by immunoSEQ multiplex PCR, the TCRdb table keeps only in-frame clones and is missing some. Among around 210,000 clones listed, approximately 85% were seen once. Material for sequencing was PBMCs. The receptors originated from a girl under 10 years old in good health and CMV-seronegative.

This clone was counted a single time. V usage is TRBV27 and J usage is TRBJ2-3, with 10 bases fitting TRBD2. CDR1 is MNHEY, CDR2 SMNVEV, per germline (reference sequence). V gave up 5 bases and J gave up 1 base; unmatched junction bases: 12. The CDR3 is made up of 18 amino acids. CDR3 sequence reads: CASSINPGLAEGTDTQYF. CDR3 DNA sequence: TGTGCCAGCAGTATCAACCCCGGACTAGCGGAAGGCACAGATACGCAGTATTTT.

This chain uses TRBV10-2 with TRBJ2-3; 9 bases fit TRBD1. The CDR3 runs 14 residues. The germline V gene has CDR1 WSHSY and CDR2 SAAADI. With V trimmed by 10 bases and J by 1 base, 6 bases remained unmatched. The CDR3 here is CATRRDRGTDTQYF. The CDR3 DNA follows: TGCGCCACAAGACGGGACAGGGGCACAGATACGCAGTATTTT.

This clone was recorded once. The V call is TRBV5-1, the J call TRBJ2-3; 12 bases map to TRBD2. The germline CDR1 and CDR2 sequences are SGHRS and YFSETQ. The CDR3 covers 17 residues. The V gene end was trimmed by 0 bases and the J gene end by 2 bases; junction bases not matched to a gene: 4. The CDR3 DNA reads TGCGCCAGCAGCTTGGGGGCTAGCGGGGGGGTCACAGATACGCAGTATTTT. This encodes CASSLGASGGVTDTQYF. The entire variable domain, with the rest obtained from reference TRBV5-1 and TRBJ2-3, is as follows: KAGVTQTPRYLIKTRGQQVTLSCSPISGHRSVSWYQQTPGQGLQFLFEYFSETQRNKGNFPGRFSGRQFSNSRSEMNVSTLELGDSALYLCASSLGASGGVTDTQYFGPGTRLTVL.

CDR3 amino acids: CASSSTRGPYEQYF. In DNA form, the CDR3 reads TGTGCCAGCAGCTCGACGCGGGGCCCATACGAGCAGTACTTC. The V call is TRBV7-9, the J call TRBJ2-7, with TRBD2 as a possible D gene (6 bases). V lost 4 bases and J 4 bases, leaving 14 bases between the germline ends. Germline values: CDR1 SEHNR, CDR2 FQNEAQ (reference sequence). The CDR3 length is 14 residues.

This sequence joins TRBV19 and TRBJ1-4, with 7 bases matching TRBD1. Unmatched junction bases numbered 14, after V lost 7 bases and J lost 6 bases. Germline V gene sequence: CDR1 LNHDA, CDR2 SQIVND (reference sequence). The CDR3 contains 16 residues. CDR3 sequence (DNA): TGTGCCAGTACAGATGTGAGGGGGCGCGGTTATGAAAAACTGTTTTTT. Its translation: CASTDVRGRGYEKLFF.

This sequence joins TRBV7-8 and TRBJ1-2; TRBD1 is a possible D gene (5 bases). Germline CDR1 and CDR2: SGHVS and FQNEAQ. Between the trimmed V and J ends, which lost 5 bases and 7 bases, there was a span of 20 bases. This CDR3 has 15 residues. CDR3 DNA: TGTGCCAGCAGCACTACACCGGGGGGGTCCGGTGGCTACACCTTC. Amino acids: CASSTTPGGSGGYTF. The full variable domain, in which reference TRBV7-8 and TRBJ1-2 provide the parts outside the CDR3, is GAGVSQSPRYKVAKRGQDVALRCDPISGHVSLFWYQQALGQGPEFLTYFQNEAQLDKSGLPSDRFFAERPEGSVSTLKIQRTQQEDSAVYLCASSTTPGGSGGYTFGSGTRLTVV.

This chain joins TRBV5-1 and TRBJ2-7; TRBD2 is a possible D gene (5 bases). The germline gives CDR1 SGHRS, CDR2 YFSETQ. The CDR3 sequence is 14 residues long. The V end was cut by 4 bases, the J end by 0 bases, with 11 bases between. CDR3 sequence: CASSGPRDSYEQYF. The CDR3 bases are TGCGCCAGCAGCGGCCCCCGGGACTCCTACGAGCAGTACTTC.

The rearrangement links TRBV2 to TRBJ1-2; 7 nucleotides match TRBD1. V lost 5 bases and J lost 2; bases outside the gene matches: 5. The CDR3 consists of 14 residues. CDR1 SNHLY and CDR2 FYNNEI come from the germline V gene. The CDR3 sequence is CASSRQGLNYGYTF. The DNA of the CDR3 is TGTGCCAGCAGTAGACAGGGTTTGAACTATGGCTACACCTTC.

This sequence joins TRBV4-1 and TRBJ2-3; 9 bases agree with TRBD2. V shed 2 bases and J 5 bases; nucleotides not matched to a gene: 11. The CDR3 spans 17 residues. CDR1 and CDR2 from the germline V gene are MGHRA and YSYEKL. This CDR3 is CASSQIRRGGQGDTQYF. In DNA form, the CDR3 reads TGCGCCAGCAGCCAAATTAGGCGGGGGGGCCAGGGAGATACGCAGTATTTT.

The genes are TRBV19 and TRBJ1-2, with 8 bases identical to TRBD1. J was trimmed by 4 bases and V by 5 bases; bases with no gene match: 9. The germline gives CDR1 LNHDA, CDR2 SQIVND (reference sequence). The CDR3 is 15 residues long. CDR3 sequence: CASSPRDRMSYGYTF. In DNA form, the CDR3 reads TGTGCCAGTAGTCCCCGGGACAGGATGAGCTATGGCTACACCTTC.

The chain couples TRBV6-6 to TRBJ2-3; D is possibly TRBD2 (6 bases). CDR3 length: 15 residues. The V end was cut by 3 bases, the J end by 5 bases, with 15 bases between. Looked up from germline, CDR1 is MNHNY and CDR2 is SVGAGI (reference sequence). CDR3 loop: CASSYRRAGGDTQYF. The CDR3 DNA sequence: TGTGCCAGCAGTTATAGGAGGGCCGGTGGAGATACGCAGTATTTT.

V is TRBV7-3 and J is TRBJ2-5, with D perhaps matching TRBD1 (7 bases). V was trimmed by 5 bases and J by 3 bases, leaving 16 bases between them. The CDR3 is 15 amino acids. The germline V gene has CDR1 SGHTA and CDR2 FQGTGA. CDR3 DNA sequence: TGTGCCAGCAGCCTGACAGGGACTGGAAAAGAGACCCAGTACTTC. Translating gives CASSLTGTGKETQYF.

The genes are TRBV7-6 and TRBJ2-7; the D is unclear. Trimming stripped 2 bases from V and 3 bases from J, with 8 bases between. This CDR3 is built from 13 residues. CDR1 is SGHVS and CDR2 is FNYEAQ in the germline V gene. The CDR3 coding sequence is TGTGCCAGCAGCTTAAGCGAGGACTACGAGCAGTACTTC. This translates into CASSLSEDYEQYF.

The V and J genes are TRBV7-3 and TRBJ1-3, with 9 bases lining up with TRBD1. The CDR3 length is 13 residues. Germline lookup yields CDR1 SGHTA and CDR2 FQGTGA. The V gene end was trimmed by 5 bases and the J gene end by 9 bases; junction bases not matched to a gene: 5. The CDR3 DNA sequence: TGTGCCAGCAGCGCGGGACAGGGTAGCACCATATATTTT. Translating it yields CASSAGQGSTIYF.

In regard to this clone: Other DNA sequences of this sample code for an identical CDR3. The rearrangement uses TRBV9 and TRBJ2-5; TRBD2 agrees at 9 bases. The germline gives CDR1 SGDLS, CDR2 YYNGEE. V trimming: 2 bases; J trimming: 5 bases; junction bases outside the gene matches: 4. There are 14 residues in the CDR3. CDR3 nucleotides: TGTGCCAGCAGCGTTGAGGCGGGGGGGGAGACCCAGTACTTC. Amino acid sequence: CASSVEAGGETQYF.

This clone was counted a single time. The genes are TRBV6-5 and TRBJ1-1, with 8 bases that match TRBD1. This CDR3 has 15 amino acids. The junction had 4 bases not matched to a gene; V was cut back by 2 bases and J by 2 bases. Germline CDR1 reads MNHEY; CDR2 reads SVGAGI. CDR3 in amino acids: CASSYLGQGNTEAFF. CDR3 DNA sequence: TGTGCCAGCAGTTACCTAGGACAGGGTAACACTGAAGCTTTCTTT.

The chain recombines TRBV6-1 with TRBJ2-3; 12 bases align to TRBD2. Per the germline V gene, CDR1 is MNHNS and CDR2 is SASEGT. This CDR3 has 16 amino acids. V lost 2 bases and J lost 3; bases outside the gene matches: 3. The CDR3 loop is CASSESSGGGTDTQYF. The CDR3 nucleotides read TGTGCCAGCAGTGAATCTAGCGGGGGGGGTACAGATACGCAGTATTTT.

V and J are TRBV29-1 and TRBJ2-1; TRBD1 aligns across 8 bases. There are 16 residues in the CDR3. CDR1 SQVTM and CDR2 ANQGSEA come from the germline V gene. V dropped 5 bases and J dropped 4; count of bases not matched to a gene: 13. CDR3 coding DNA: TGCAGCGTTAAACCTAGGGGCAGGGGGCCTTACAATGAGCAGTTCTTC. This sequence encodes CSVKPRGRGPYNEQFF.

The CDR3 spells CAWIKSSGNTIYF. DNA of the CDR3: TGTGCCTGGATTAAGAGCTCTGGAAACACCATATATTTT. The V and J genes are TRBV30 and TRBJ1-3; no reliable D call. This CDR3 contains 13 residues. CDR1 and CDR2 (germline): GTSNPN, SVGIG (reference sequence). V was cut by 4 bases and J by 0 bases, with 7 bases left in between.

This clone has a handful of counts. The genes are TRBV6-1 and TRBJ1-5, with 8 bases aligning to TRBD1. V dropped 6 bases and J dropped 2; count of bases not matched to a gene: 3. Looked up from germline, CDR1 is MNHNS and CDR2 is SASEGT. This CDR3 region has 14 residues. DNA for the CDR3: TGTGCCAGCAGGGCAGGGGGCGGCAATCAGCCCCAGCATTTT. Translating it yields CASRAGGGNQPQHF.

This clone was recorded only once. The chain combines TRBV10-3 with TRBJ2-3; possible D gene TRBD1, 6 bases. The germline V gene encodes CDR1 ENHRY and CDR2 SYGVKD. This CDR3 contains 15 residues. V was shortened by 6 bases and J by 0 bases, with 13 bases between the two germline ends. DNA of the CDR3: TGTGCCATCAGAGCGGACAGTGGGAGCACAGATACGCAGTATTTT. Amino acids: CAIRADSGSTDTQYF.

The V and J genes are TRBV30 and TRBJ1-1; D gene uncertain. Trimming shortened V by 0 bases and J by 3 bases, and 8 bases separated the two germline ends. The length of the CDR3 is 13 residues. The germline CDR1 and CDR2 sequences are GTSNPN and SVGIG (reference sequence). The CDR3 region is CAWSVAVYTEAFF. CDR3 nucleotides: TGTGCCTGGAGTGTTGCGGTTTACACTGAAGCTTTCTTT.